Below are 31 T cell receptor beta chains sequenced from a single sample in a study of shared clonotypes between healthy human individuals. The protocol was immunoSEQ multiplex PCR, while the TCRdb copy is restricted to in-frame clones and leaves out a portion. The table includes 2 million to 3 million clones, around nine tenths detected once. Sequenced input: naive CD4+ T cells sorted from blood. Subset noted: CD45RA+ positively selected. The receptors originated from a young man in good health.

The chain links TRBV5-1 to TRBJ1-6; D remains ambiguous. V was shortened by 0 bases and J by 0 bases, with 13 bases between the two germline ends. Germline CDR1 SGHRS, CDR2 YFSETQ. This CDR3 has 18 residues. CDR3 region: CASSLVGISSSYNSPLHF. The CDR3 region has the DNA TGCGCCAGCAGCTTGGTGGGAATATCCAGCTCCTATAATTCACCCCTCCACTTT. The whole variable domain, remainder taken from reference TRBV5-1 and TRBJ1-6, is KAGVTQTPRYLIKTRGQQVTLSCSPISGHRSVSWYQQTPGQGLQFLFEYFSETQRNKGNFPGRFSGRQFSNSRSEMNVSTLELGDSALYLCASSLVGISSSYNSPLHFGNGTRLTVT.

The rearrangement links TRBV27 to TRBJ2-1; D ambiguous. V lost 6 bases to trimming and J lost 7 bases, with 16 bases between them. Germline CDR1 MNHEY, CDR2 SMNVEV (reference sequence). The CDR3 is 14 residues long. DNA for the CDR3: TGTGCCAGCAGCACGCGAGGCTTCCATAATGAGCAGTTCTTC. It is translated as CASSTRGFHNEQFF.

There are a few counts of this clone. The chain joins TRBV5-1 to TRBJ1-1; D gene ambiguous. CDR3 size: 19 residues. Germline assignment: CDR1 SGHRS and CDR2 YFSETQ. The V end lost 3 bases, the J end lost 3 bases, and 27 bases lay between the germline ends. The CDR3 spells CASSSIGLEDKVWDTEAFF. The CDR3 DNA reads as TGCGCCAGCAGCTCAATTGGGCTTGAAGACAAAGTATGGGACACTGAAGCTTTCTTT.

V is TRBV2 and J is TRBJ2-7; 10 bases fit TRBD1. CDR1 is SNHLY and CDR2 is FYNNEI in the germline V gene. Unmatched junction bases numbered 5, after V lost 6 bases and J lost 3 bases. This CDR3 has 14 residues. The CDR3 loop is CASRTGTGDYEQYF. DNA for the CDR3: TGTGCCAGCAGGACCGGGACAGGGGACTACGAGCAGTACTTC.

The chain uses TRBV7-2 and TRBJ1-4, with D perhaps TRBD1 (5 bases). V lost 6 bases and J lost 10, with 9 bases in between. There are 11 residues in the CDR3. Germline CDR1 and CDR2: SGHTA and FQGNSA. CDR3 sequence: CASSAGGKLFF. CDR3 in DNA: TGTGCCAGCAGTGCGGGGGGAAAACTGTTTTTT. Filled out from reference TRBV7-2 and TRBJ1-4, the complete variable domain reads GAGVSQSPSNKVTEKGKDVELRCDPISGHTALYWYRQSLGQGLEFLIYFQGNSAPDKSGLPSDRFSAERTGGSVSTLTIQRTQQEDSAVYLCASSAGGKLFFGSGTQLSVL.

The rearrangement links TRBV27 to TRBJ2-5; D could derive from TRBD1 or TRBD2 (5 bases each). CDR3 size: 13 residues. V dropped 7 bases and J dropped 4 bases, with 13 bases sitting between them. Germline CDR1 reads MNHEY; CDR2 reads SMNVEV (reference sequence). CDR3 in DNA: TGTGCCAGCAAGAGGGGAGTACGAGAGACCCAGTACTTC. Its translation is CASKRGVRETQYF.

This rearrangement joins TRBV11-3 to TRBJ1-6; D gene unclear. This CDR3 spans 13 amino acids. Trimming shortened V by 4 bases and J by 5 bases, and 6 bases separated the two germline ends. Per the germline V gene, CDR1 is SGHNT and CDR2 is YENEEA. CDR3 region: CASSSTHNSPLHF. CDR3 DNA: TGTGCCAGCAGCTCCACTCATAATTCACCCCTCCACTTT.

J is TRBJ2-3 and V is TRBV5-1; maybe TRBD2 (5 bases). V was shortened by 0 bases and J by 0 bases, with 17 bases between the two germline ends. The germline CDR1 and CDR2 sequences are SGHRS and YFSETQ. The CDR3 has 18 amino acids. The CDR3 DNA reads TGCGCCAGCAGCTTGGGCTTTCGAAGAGGGTCTAGCACAGATACGCAGTATTTT. Translating it yields CASSLGFRRGSSTDTQYF.

This rearrangement joins TRBV10-1 to TRBJ2-3; D ambiguous. Per germline, CDR1 WNHNN and CDR2 SYGVQD (reference sequence). V gave up 1 base and J gave up 6 bases, with 11 bases separating them. The CDR3 sequence is 14 residues long. CDR3 DNA: TGCGCCAGCAGTGAGTTTGCACTACCGGATACGCAGTATTTT. This codes for CASSEFALPDTQYF.

The chain combines TRBV5-1 with TRBJ2-1; D perhaps matches TRBD2 (6 bases). Trimming stripped 4 bases from V and 2 bases from J, with 13 bases between. Germline assignment: CDR1 SGHRS and CDR2 YFSETQ. The CDR3 runs 15 residues. This CDR3 reads CASSPDYSPYNEQFF. For the CDR3, the DNA is TGCGCCAGCAGCCCGGACTATTCCCCCTACAATGAGCAGTTCTTC.

The rearrangement joins TRBV6-5 to TRBJ2-2; possible D gene TRBD2, 5 bases. Germline CDR1 MNHEY, CDR2 SVGAGI. V shed 8 bases and J shed 5 bases, with 12 bases lying between them. CDR3 size: 13 residues. This CDR3 reads CASRFGETGELFF. Here the CDR3 DNA reads TGTGCCAGCCGTTTCGGGGAAACCGGGGAGCTGTTTTTT.

V is TRBV18 and J is TRBJ1-4; no definite D call. CDR3 size: 13 residues. Germline V gene lookup returns CDR1 KGHSH and CDR2 LQKENI. The V end lost 4 bases, the J end lost 7 bases, and 10 bases lay between the germline ends. This CDR3 reads CASSQGLGEKLFF. The CDR3 coding sequence is TGTGCCAGCTCACAAGGGCTTGGTGAAAAACTGTTTTTT. The whole variable domain, remainder taken from reference TRBV18 and TRBJ1-4, is NAGVMQNPRHLVRRRGQEARLRCSPMKGHSHVYWYRQLPEEGLKFMVYLQKENIIDESGMPKERFSAEFPKEGPSILRIQQVVRGDSAAYFCASSQGLGEKLFFGSGTQLSVL.

This rearrangement joins TRBV9 to TRBJ2-4; D gene unclear. Germline CDR1 SGDLS, CDR2 YYNGEE. This CDR3 has 15 amino acids. Between the trimmed V and J ends, which lost 1 base and 7 bases, there was a span of 15 bases. CDR3 sequence reads: CASSVNWWALNIQYF. The CDR3 region has the DNA TGTGCCAGCAGCGTAAATTGGTGGGCCTTGAACATTCAGTACTTC.

This clone occurred once. This chain connects TRBV19 to TRBJ1-5; 8 bases align to TRBD1. The CDR3 spans 15 residues. Germline CDR1 is LNHDA and CDR2 is SQIVND (reference sequence). Losses at the gene ends were 4 bases for V and 2 bases for J; bases not matched to a gene: 4. CDR3 amino acids: CASSTSTGGNQPQHF. Written as DNA, the CDR3 is TGTGCCAGTAGTACGTCGACAGGGGGCAATCAGCCCCAGCATTTT.

The chain uses TRBV19 and TRBJ2-7, with 7 bases aligning to TRBD2. This CDR3 is 14 amino acids long. The V gene end was trimmed by 4 bases and the J gene end by 2 bases; junction bases not matched to a gene: 5. The germline V gene encodes CDR1 LNHDA and CDR2 SQIVND (reference sequence). This chain's CDR3 is CASSKASGAYEQYF. The CDR3 DNA is TGTGCCAGTAGTAAGGCTAGCGGCGCCTACGAGCAGTACTTC. Drawing the rest from reference TRBV19 and TRBJ2-7, the complete variable domain is DGGITQSPKYLFRKEGQNVTLSCEQNLNHDAMYWYRQDPGQGLRLIYYSQIVNDFQKGDIAEGYSVSREKKESFPLTVTSAQKNPTAFYLCASSKASGAYEQYFGPGTRLTVT.

This chain joins TRBV5-4 and TRBJ2-6; D remains ambiguous. Per germline, CDR1 SGHNT and CDR2 YYREEE (reference sequence). Trimming cost V 0 bases and J 0 bases, with 4 bases left between them. CDR3 size: 15 residues. The CDR3 is CASSLDISGANVLTF. The DNA of the CDR3 is TGTGCCAGCAGCTTGGACATCTCTGGGGCCAACGTCCTGACTTTC.

Concerning this clone: The sample carries other DNA sequences with the same CDR3. CDR3 amino acids: CASSLRLAGDYEQYF. In DNA form, the CDR3 reads TGTGCCAGCTCACTACGACTAGCGGGGGACTACGAGCAGTACTTC. The chain uses TRBV18 and TRBJ2-7; 12 nucleotides align to TRBD2. Germline lookup yields CDR1 KGHSH and CDR2 LQKENI. V lost 4 bases to trimming and J lost 3 bases; unmatched junction nucleotides: 4. CDR3 size: 15 residues.

The table lists this clone with a few counts. The chain couples TRBV7-9 to TRBJ1-4; TRBD1 agrees at 9 bases. Per germline, CDR1 SEHNR and CDR2 FQNEAQ (reference sequence). V lost 5 bases to trimming and J lost 5 bases; unmatched junction nucleotides: 6. This CDR3 spans 15 amino acids. In DNA form, the CDR3 reads TGTGCCAGCAGCCCTAGAGACAGGGGGAATGAAAAACTGTTTTTT. It codes for CASSPRDRGNEKLFF.

V gene TRBV4-3 combines with J gene TRBJ2-7; D remains ambiguous. Deletions cut 2 bases from V and 0 bases from J, with 11 bases between. Germline CDR1 reads LGHNA; CDR2 reads YSLEER. The CDR3 has 15 residues. The CDR3 DNA sequence: TGCGCCAGCAGCCAAAGACTGGCGATCTCCTACGAGCAGTACTTC. This codes for CASSQRLAISYEQYF.

This CDR3 is CASSHGPLESYEQYF. CDR3 DNA sequence: TGTGCCAGCAGCCATGGACCCCTCGAGAGCTACGAGCAGTACTTC. The chain recombines TRBV5-4 with TRBJ2-7; the D is unclear. The CDR3 totals 15 residues. CDR1 is SGHNT and CDR2 is YYREEE in the germline V gene (reference sequence). V dropped 4 bases and J dropped 3 bases, with 17 bases sitting between them. Together with reference TRBV5-4 and TRBJ2-7, the CDR3 gives the full variable domain: ETGVTQSPTHLIKTRGQQVTLRCSSQSGHNTVSWYQQALGQGPQFIFQYYREEENGRGNFPPRFSGLQFPNYSSELNVNALELDDSALYLCASSHGPLESYEQYFGPGTRLTVT.

The chain joins TRBV15 to TRBJ2-7; 9 bases match TRBD1. This CDR3 comprises 14 residues. Trimming cost V 5 bases and J 6 bases; bases outside gene matches: 8. Looked up from germline, CDR1 is LNHNV and CDR2 is YYDKDF (reference sequence). CDR3 sequence: CATSVGQGISEQYF. The CDR3 coding sequence is TGTGCCACCAGCGTCGGACAGGGGATTAGCGAGCAGTACTTC.

V usage is TRBV10-3 and J usage is TRBJ2-7, with D tentatively TRBD1 (6 bases). CDR3 length: 16 residues. Per the germline V gene, CDR1 is ENHRY and CDR2 is SYGVKD. Between the trimmed V and J ends, which lost 3 bases and 0 bases, there was a span of 15 bases. The CDR3 loop is CAISDRVRGSSYEQYF. In nucleotides, the CDR3 is TGTGCCATCAGTGATCGTGTTAGGGGGAGCTCCTACGAGCAGTACTTC.

V usage is TRBV7-9 and J usage is TRBJ1-1, with 10 bases fitting TRBD1. V lost 7 bases to trimming and J lost 0 bases; unmatched junction nucleotides: 8. In germline, CDR1 is SEHNR, CDR2 FQNEAQ (reference sequence). This CDR3 spans 16 amino acids. For the CDR3, the DNA is TGTGCCAGCAACTACGGACAGGGGGAAATGAACACTGAAGCTTTCTTT. The encoded protein is CASNYGQGEMNTEAFF.

The rearrangement links TRBV5-4 to TRBJ2-7, with 8 bases aligning to TRBD2. This CDR3 has 18 residues. Germline V gene data show CDR1 as SGHNT and CDR2 as YYREEE (reference sequence). Germline trimming cut 0 bases from V and 0 bases from J; bases unmatched to any gene: 11. CDR3 nucleotide sequence: TGTGCCAGCAGCTTGGAACGGGGGGGCACTTCCATCTCCTACGAGCAGTACTTC. Amino acids: CASSLERGGTSISYEQYF.

The chain has TRBV5-1 and TRBJ1-3; D is possibly TRBD1 (5 bases). CDR1 and CDR2 (germline): SGHRS, YFSETQ. The length of the CDR3 is 15 residues. Trimming cost V 3 bases and J 4 bases, with 14 bases left between them. This chain's CDR3 is CASSSGTPKGNTIYF. Written as DNA, the CDR3 is TGCGCCAGCAGCTCCGGGACGCCGAAGGGAAACACCATATATTTT.

Remarks on this clone: The sample has other DNA sequences that encode this CDR3 too. The V gene is TRBV28, the J gene TRBJ2-7, with 7 bases fitting TRBD1. CDR3 length equals 15 residues. J was trimmed by 0 bases and V by 5 bases; bases with no gene match: 7. CDR1 and CDR2 from the germline V gene are MDHEN and SYDVKM. Here the CDR3 DNA reads TGTGCCAGCAGTAGAGGGGACAGAAGCTCCTACGAGCAGTACTTC. Protein sequence: CASSRGDRSSYEQYF.

This clone has a single count. This chain joins TRBV5-8 and TRBJ1-2; D possibly corresponds to TRBD1 (5 bases). V was pared by 0 bases and J by 1 base, with 16 bases between. The germline V gene encodes CDR1 SGHTS and CDR2 YDEGEE. The CDR3 loop spans 17 amino acids. In nucleotides, the CDR3 is TGTGCCAGCAGCTTGGCCCTCTCCTCGACAGTTAACTATGGCTACACCTTC. Residues: CASSLALSSTVNYGYTF.

V and J are TRBV5-1 and TRBJ2-3, with TRBD2 identical over 9 bases. The CDR3 is made up of 14 amino acids. Germline loops: CDR1 SGHRS, CDR2 YFSETQ. Trimming at V came to 3 bases and at J to 6 bases, leaving 5 bases not matched to a gene. CDR3 sequence (DNA): TGCGCCAGCAGCTCCGTAGCGGGGGTGGATACGCAGTATTTT. Protein: CASSSVAGVDTQYF. The full variable domain, its missing parts supplied by reference TRBV5-1 and TRBJ2-3, is KAGVTQTPRYLIKTRGQQVTLSCSPISGHRSVSWYQQTPGQGLQFLFEYFSETQRNKGNFPGRFSGRQFSNSRSEMNVSTLELGDSALYLCASSSVAGVDTQYFGPGTRLTVL.

The rearrangement joins TRBV6-1 to TRBJ2-7, with TRBD1 matching 10 bases. Germline V gives CDR1 MNHNS, CDR2 SASEGT. The CDR3 is 13 amino acids. J lost 13 bases, V lost 6 bases, and 12 bases had no gene match. Written as DNA, the CDR3 is TGTGCCAGCAGCCAGGGCCGGGGGACAGGGGACTACTTC. Its protein is CASSQGRGTGDYF.

This chain links TRBV6-1 with TRBJ1-1; D call uncertain. Per germline, CDR1 MNHNS and CDR2 SASEGT. The CDR3 runs 15 residues. V lost 2 bases and J lost 1, with 11 bases in between. In DNA form, the CDR3 reads TGTGCCAGCAGTGAAAGCTACTACACGAACACTGAAGCTTTCTTT. Amino acid sequence: CASSESYYTNTEAFF.

This chain connects TRBV29-1 to TRBJ2-7; D not resolved. The CDR3 consists of 12 residues. Trimming removed 3 bases from V and 6 bases from J, with 12 bases in between. Germline V gene sequence: CDR1 SQVTM, CDR2 ANQGSEA. This CDR3 reads CSVDLGVSEQYF. In nucleotides, the CDR3 is TGCAGCGTTGATTTAGGTGTTAGCGAGCAGTACTTC.